The 32 T cell receptor beta chains in this list originate from one sample, sequenced in a study of human T cells and chemical hapten exposure. Described time point: patch test 1, 2 weeks after DPC sensitization. Treatment reported: therapeutic diphenylcyclopropenone sensitization with weekly scalp DPC. Whole blood that had not been fractionated was the source of extracted total RNA. TCRdb re-derived calls from the RACE reads in MiXCR, one entry per CDR3 protein. In the table there are 40,000 to 50,000 distinct CDR3 sequences, 3% to 4.5% of which are singletons. The sample here was whole blood, taken in connection with sensitization to the hapten diphenylcyclopropenone (DPC). Every receptor here comes from a man aged 50-59 years with alopecia areata. Some clones in this sample may be carry-over from other donors' samples.

There are many counts of this clonotype. The chain combines TRBV16 with TRBJ1-5, with a tentative D call TRBD1 (6 bases). CDR1 and CDR2 from the germline V gene are KGHSY and FQNENV. The CDR3 consists of 17 residues. With 4 bases removed from V and 2 bases from J, the gap between germline ends came to 18 bases. Written as DNA, the CDR3 is TGTGCCAGCAGCCCACTATCGGGACATACTCGCAATCAGCCCCAGCATTTT. As protein: CASSPLSGHTRNQPQHF.

The chain joins TRBV2 to TRBJ1-5, with a tentative D call TRBD1 (6 bases). CDR3 length: 18 amino acids. Germline-derived CDR1 and CDR2 are SNHLY and FYNNEI. The germline V and J ends were trimmed by 2 bases and 0 bases, with 17 bases remaining between them. The DNA of the CDR3 is TGTGCCAGCAGTGAAAGGGGGGTCCCGCTCTATAGCAATCAGCCCCAGCATTTT. Protein: CASSERGVPLYSNQPQHF.

A note on this clonotype: A read error may explain this, as a much larger clone is one base away. The rearrangement links TRBV29-1 to TRBJ2-1; TRBD2 matches 13 bases. Germline V lookup: CDR1 SQVTM, CDR2 ANQGSEA. The ends lost 5 bases at V and 5 bases at J; junction bases unmatched: 12. The CDR3 is 17 amino acids. Here the CDR3 reads CSVRTSGGRRAHNEQFF. Here the CDR3 DNA reads TGCAGCGTTAGGACTAGCGGGGGACGCCGCGCCCACAATGAGCAGTTCTTC.

The V and J genes are TRBV12-3 or TRBV12-4 and TRBJ1-4; possible D gene TRBD1, 6 bases. CDR3 length equals 14 residues. Trimming cost V 5 bases and J 8 bases, with 15 bases left between them. For the CDR3, the DNA is TGTGCCAGCAGTCCCGGGGGCCTGAGGGAAAAACTGTTTTTT. It encodes CASSPGGLREKLFF.

The table lists this clonotype with many counts. The rearrangement uses TRBV11-2 and TRBJ2-1, with 10 bases fitting TRBD2. The ends lost 6 bases at V and 4 bases at J; junction bases unmatched: 6. Germline CDR1 and CDR2: SGHAT and FQNNGV. The CDR3 spans 15 residues. The CDR3 sequence is CASSIGLAEYNEQFF. In DNA form, the CDR3 reads TGTGCCAGCAGTATCGGACTAGCGGAATACAATGAGCAGTTCTTC.

This clonotype was seen a few times. The gene calls are TRBV9 and TRBJ2-5; 7 nucleotides agree with TRBD2. The length of the CDR3 is 14 residues. The germline V gene encodes CDR1 SGDLS and CDR2 YYNGEE. The V segment lost 5 bases and the J segment 1 base; nucleotides outside the gene matches: 5. The CDR3 region is CASSLGTIQETQYF. The DNA for the CDR3 is TGTGCCAGCAGTTTAGGGACTATCCAAGAGACCCAGTACTTC.

This clonotype was recorded many times. The chain recombines TRBV6-2 or TRBV6-3 with TRBJ2-1, with 14 bases aligning to TRBD2. CDR3 length: 13 amino acids. Germline V CDR1 and CDR2: MNHEY, SVGEGT. Trimming cost V 5 bases and J 9 bases; bases outside gene matches: 0. The CDR3, as DNA: TGTGCCAGCAGTGGACTAGCGGGAGGTGAGCAGTTCTTC. Translation: CASSGLAGGEQFF.

This clonotype showed up many times. The chain links TRBV11-3 to TRBJ2-1; 12 bases line up with TRBD2. V dropped 1 base and J dropped 10; count of bases not matched to a gene: 11. The CDR3 is 17 amino acids. The germline V gene encodes CDR1 SGHNT and CDR2 YENEEA. This CDR3 is CASSLGRSSGRGEEQFF. The CDR3 nucleotides read TGTGCCAGCAGCTTAGGCCGGTCTAGCGGGAGGGGTGAGGAGCAGTTCTTC.

This clonotype was counted at least ten times. The chain links TRBV20-1 to TRBJ2-1; 11 bases are a match to TRBD1. Looked up from germline, CDR1 is DFQATT and CDR2 is SNEGSKA (reference sequence). The CDR3 is 15 amino acids. The ends lost 3 bases at V and 7 bases at J; junction bases unmatched: 8. CDR3 protein: CSASLGTGGRNEQFF. The CDR3 DNA reads TGCAGTGCTAGTCTCGGGACAGGGGGTCGGAATGAGCAGTTCTTC.

This clonotype was seen repeatedly, ten times or more. In nucleotides, the CDR3 is TGCAGCGTCGCGGACAGGTTAAACACTGAAGCTTTCTTT. It specifies CSVADRLNTEAFF. The chain recombines TRBV29-1 with TRBJ1-1; 7 bases align to TRBD1. The J segment lost 2 bases and the V segment lost 6 bases, leaving 6 bases of the junction unmatched. This CDR3 comprises 13 residues. Germline lookup yields CDR1 SQVTM and CDR2 ANQGSEA.

This clonotype was seen a handful of times. The chain links TRBV7-6 to TRBJ1-5; D might be TRBD1 (6 bases). V was shortened by 5 bases and J by 4 bases, with 15 bases between the two germline ends. CDR1 SGHVS and CDR2 FNYEAQ come from the germline V gene. CDR3 length: 15 amino acids. The CDR3: CASSPGGGRNQPQHF. The CDR3 bases are TGTGCCAGCAGCCCGGGCGGGGGCCGAAATCAGCCCCAGCATTTT.

This clonotype was counted many times. This chain uses TRBV5-1 with TRBJ2-3, with TRBD2 identical over 7 bases. After removal of 2 bases from V and 0 bases from J, the junction contained 3 bases not matched to a gene. Germline loops: CDR1 SGHRS, CDR2 YFSETQ. The length of the CDR3 is 15 residues. Here the CDR3 DNA reads TGCGCCAGCAGCTTTAGCGGGTCGAGCACAGATACGCAGTATTTT. Translation gives CASSFSGSSTDTQYF.

This clonotype showed up many times. This rearrangement joins TRBV29-1 to TRBJ2-5, with no clear D. The germline V gene encodes CDR1 SQVTM and CDR2 ANQGSEA. This CDR3 has 12 amino acids. Trimming took off 6 bases at V and 2 bases at J, with 10 bases between the two ends. CDR3 nucleotide sequence: TGCAGCGTCCGGACCCCGCAAGAGACCCAGTACTTC. It encodes CSVRTPQETQYF.

This clonotype was observed many times. V gene TRBV6-6 combines with J gene TRBJ1-5, with 9 bases aligning to TRBD1. Germline CDR1 MNHNY, CDR2 SVGAGI (reference sequence). The CDR3 spans 16 residues. With 6 bases clipped from V and 1 base from J, the junction kept 7 bases outside the gene matches. This CDR3 is CASRPWTGESNQPQHF. The CDR3 DNA is TGTGCCAGCAGACCGTGGACAGGGGAAAGCAATCAGCCCCAGCATTTT.

This clonotype was observed many times. The chain combines TRBV20-1 with TRBJ1-1; tentatively, D is TRBD1 (6 bases). The CDR3 is 13 amino acids. Germline V gene data show CDR1 as DFQATT and CDR2 as SNEGSKA (reference sequence). Trimming shortened V by 2 bases and J by 2 bases, and 9 bases separated the two germline ends. This CDR3 is CSARKDRNTEAFF. The DNA for the CDR3 is TGCAGTGCTAGAAAGGACAGAAACACTGAAGCTTTCTTT.

This clonotype has a count of ten or more. CDR3 in DNA: TGTGCCATCAGTGGGGTTAGCAAAAACATTCAGTACTTC. It is translated as CAISGVSKNIQYF. The V call is TRBV10-3, the J call TRBJ2-4, with no clear D. CDR3 length: 13 amino acids. V was trimmed by 4 bases and J by 3 bases, leaving 7 bases between them. Germline lookup yields CDR1 ENHRY and CDR2 SYGVKD.

This clonotype was seen ten or more times. The rearrangement links TRBV29-1 to TRBJ2-2; D is undetermined. Trimming stripped 6 bases from V and 2 bases from J, with 13 bases between. CDR3 size: 14 residues. Germline lookup yields CDR1 SQVTM and CDR2 ANQGSEA. The CDR3 DNA reads TGCAGCGTACGCAAGACTGAAAACACCGGGGAGCTGTTTTTT. Protein: CSVRKTENTGELFF.

This clonotype was seen repeatedly, ten times or more. The chain uses TRBV5-1 and TRBJ2-7, with 10 bases fitting TRBD1. V lost 4 bases and J lost 4; bases outside the gene matches: 8. This CDR3 region has 15 residues. Germline values: CDR1 SGHRS, CDR2 YFSETQ. The CDR3 loop reads CASSVLTGGSYEQYF. CDR3 coding DNA: TGCGCCAGCAGCGTCCTGACAGGGGGCAGTTACGAGCAGTACTTC. Together with reference TRBV5-1 and TRBJ2-7, the CDR3 gives the full variable domain: KAGVTQTPRYLIKTRGQQVTLSCSPISGHRSVSWYQQTPGQGLQFLFEYFSETQRNKGNFPGRFSGRQFSNSRSEMNVSTLELGDSALYLCASSVLTGGSYEQYFGPGTRLTVT.

This clonotype was seen at least ten times. This chain joins TRBV30 and TRBJ1-5; no clear D gene. Between the trimmed V and J ends, which lost 0 bases and 5 bases, there was a span of 8 bases. The germline V gene encodes CDR1 GTSNPN and CDR2 SVGIG (reference sequence). This CDR3 has 13 amino acids. The CDR3 DNA is TGTGCCTGGAGTGTAACTTCGGATCAGCCCCAGCATTTT. Amino acid sequence: CAWSVTSDQPQHF.

This clonotype was detected a few times. V gene TRBV11-2 combines with J gene TRBJ1-5; TRBD1 might be the D (6 bases). Looked up from germline, CDR1 is SGHAT and CDR2 is FQNNGV. The V end was cut by 4 bases, the J end by 3 bases, with 10 bases between. There are 14 residues in the CDR3. CDR3 nucleotides: TGTGCCAGCAGCTCTGGACAGTTCAATCAGCCCCAGCATTTT. Protein: CASSSGQFNQPQHF. The variable domain in full, with the rest retrieved from reference TRBV11-2 and TRBJ1-5, is EAGVAQSPRYKIIEKRQSVAFWCNPISGHATLYWYQQILGQGPKLLIQFQNNGVVDDSQLPKDRFSAERLKGVDSTLKIQPAKLEDSAVYLCASSSGQFNQPQHFGDGTRLSIL.

This clonotype showed up many times. The genes are TRBV6-5 and TRBJ1-3; D is undetermined. The V and J ends lost 4 bases and 4 bases respectively, with 11 bases between them. The CDR3 consists of 14 residues. The germline V gene has CDR1 MNHEY and CDR2 SVGAGI. The CDR3 coding sequence is TGTGCCAGCAGTTCCCGGGCGCGGGGAAACACCATATATTTT. Protein sequence: CASSSRARGNTIYF.

To note about this clonotype: A much larger clone differs from this one at a single base, so this may be a read error. The rearrangement links TRBV28 to TRBJ2-4; no firm D call. CDR1 is MDHEN, CDR2 SYDVKM, per germline. The CDR3 covers 16 residues. DNA of the CDR3: TGTGTCAGCAGCCCTCCAGAACCACTAGCCAAAAACATTCAGTACTTC. Translation gives CVSSPPEPLAKNIQYF.

This clonotype was found many times. CDR3 protein: CAWSAGQNTEAFF. The CDR3 region has the DNA TGTGCCTGGAGTGCGGGGCAGAACACTGAAGCTTTCTTT. This rearrangement joins TRBV30 to TRBJ1-1; D possibly corresponds to TRBD1 (5 bases). The length of the CDR3 is 13 residues. From germline, CDR1 is GTSNPN and CDR2 SVGIG (reference sequence). V lost 1 base and J 1 base, leaving 7 bases between the germline ends.

This clonotype appeared many times. The chain recombines TRBV7-2 with TRBJ1-5; TRBD1 agrees at 8 bases. Germline assignment: CDR1 SGHTA and CDR2 FQGNSA. This CDR3 comprises 15 residues. V dropped 4 bases and J dropped 2; count of bases not matched to a gene: 4. The CDR3 sequence: CASSWTQGGNQPQHF. The CDR3 DNA follows: TGTGCCAGCAGCTGGACACAGGGGGGCAATCAGCCCCAGCATTTT.

This clonotype appeared many times. This chain joins TRBV12-3 or TRBV12-4 and TRBJ1-1, with a tentative D call TRBD1 (6 bases). V lost 10 bases to trimming and J lost 0 bases, with 24 bases between them. CDR3 length equals 17 residues. CDR3 DNA sequence: TGTGCCACCAGGATACAGGGAACCTATATTATGAACACTGAAGCTTTCTTT. This codes for CATRIQGTYIMNTEAFF.

About this clonotype: One base away lies a much larger clone, so this may be a sequencing read error. The V gene is TRBV19, the J gene TRBJ2-5, with 14 bases fitting TRBD2. CDR3 length: 18 residues. CDR1 is LNHDA and CDR2 is SQIVND in the germline V gene (reference sequence). With 4 bases clipped from V and 2 bases from J, the junction kept 9 bases outside the gene matches. In nucleotides, the CDR3 is TGTGCCAGTAGTACCGGGACTAGCGGGAGTTTGGTACAAGAGACCCAGTACTTC. It encodes CASSTGTSGSLVQETQYF.

This clonotype has at least ten counts. The chain combines TRBV3-1 with TRBJ2-1, with 8 bases aligning to TRBD2. The CDR3 loop spans 16 amino acids. The germline V gene encodes CDR1 LGHDT and CDR2 YNNKEL (reference sequence). V lost 1 base and J lost 7; bases outside the gene matches: 9. The CDR3 reads CASSQVRIAGSNEQFF. DNA for the CDR3: TGTGCCAGCAGCCAAGTGAGAATAGCGGGAAGTAATGAGCAGTTCTTC.

Many counts were recorded for this clonotype. V and J are TRBV7-2 and TRBJ1-2, with 9 positions matching TRBD1. CDR1 and CDR2 from the germline V gene are SGHTA and FQGNSA. V lost 4 bases and J lost 4; bases outside the gene matches: 10. The CDR3 sequence is 16 residues long. The CDR3 DNA reads TGTGCCAGCAGCTCGGAGCGGGACAGGGCCGTCTATGGCTACACCTTC. Protein: CASSSERDRAVYGYTF.

This clonotype has ten or more counts. The CDR3 sequence is CASRVPGGATSTQYF. In nucleotides, the CDR3 is TGTGCCAGCAGGGTCCCCGGTGGTGCTACGAGTACGCAGTATTTT. The V call is TRBV6-1, the J call TRBJ2-3; D call uncertain. The CDR3 has 15 amino acids. Germline assignment: CDR1 MNHNS and CDR2 SASEGT. Deletions cut 6 bases from V and 8 bases from J, with 21 bases between.

This clonotype was counted at least ten times. The chain joins TRBV7-2 to TRBJ2-7; TRBD2 matches 8 bases. Trimming took 2 bases from V and 1 from J; bases not matched to a gene: 4. The CDR3 length is 15 residues. Germline V lookup: CDR1 SGHTA, CDR2 FQGNSA. As DNA, the CDR3 is TGTGCCAGCAGCTTATTCGCTAGCGGGTCCTACGAGCAGTACTTC. Translating it yields CASSLFASGSYEQYF. Variable domain in full (rest from reference TRBV7-2 and TRBJ2-7): GAGVSQSPSNKVTEKGKDVELRCDPISGHTALYWYRQSLGQGLEFLIYFQGNSAPDKSGLPSDRFSAERTGGSVSTLTIQRTQQEDSAVYLCASSLFASGSYEQYFGPGTRLTVT.

This clonotype was seen repeatedly, ten times or more. The V call is TRBV10-3, the J call TRBJ1-4; 11 bases line up with TRBD1. With V trimmed by 6 bases and J by 8 bases, 5 bases remained unmatched. The CDR3 extends over 14 amino acids. The germline V gene has CDR1 ENHRY and CDR2 SYGVKD. The DNA for the CDR3 is TGTGCCATCAGCGGGACAGGGGGAAGCGAAAAACTGTTTTTT. Translated, it gives CAISGTGGSEKLFF.

This clonotype was counted at least ten times. The CDR3 DNA is TGTGCCAGTTCGGTACTAGCGGGAGACGAGCAGTACTTC. It translates to CASSVLAGDEQYF. J is TRBJ2-7 and V is TRBV28; TRBD2 matches at 11 bases. CDR3 length equals 13 residues. The V segment lost 9 bases and the J segment 5 bases; nucleotides outside the gene matches: 6. Germline CDR1 and CDR2: MDHEN and SYDVKM.